This is a list of T cell receptor beta chains from one sample in a study of T cell changes during pregnancy in multiple sclerosis. Libraries were prepared by immunoSEQ multiplex PCR; TCRdb keeps only in-frame clonotypes and omits some of them. The sample contains 79,000 or so clones, around 90% of which appear only once. The specimen was peripheral blood, collected in the first trimester of pregnancy. The origin of the receptors is a female donor in good health, enrolled as a control in a pregnancy study. Both conserved end residues are part of each CDR3. D genes are given only for firm matches. Rows give clone size only sometimes, using once, few, many, or a class for an expanded clone.

TRBD1	TRBV4-2	TRBJ1-2	NA	CASSHRTGGDYGYTF	TGTGCCAGCAGCCACCGGACAGGGGGAGACTATGGCTACACCTTC
TRBD1	TRBV5-4	TRBJ1-1	once	CASSLTGGGDTEAFF	TGTGCCAGCAGCCTGACAGGGGGCGGTGACACTGAAGCTTTCTTT
NA	TRBV4-3	TRBJ1-6	NA	CASSQDNTPGNSPLHF	TGCGCCAGCAGCCAAGATAATACCCCTGGCAATTCACCCCTCCACTTT
TRBD1	TRBV9	TRBJ1-2	NA	CASAPAGTGIYGYTF	TGTGCCAGCGCTCCCGCCGGGACAGGGATCTATGGCTACACCTTC
NA	TRBV18	TRBJ1-1	NA	CASSGLLGRADTEAFF	TGTGCCAGCTCAGGACTACTGGGACGGGCAGACACTGAAGCTTTCTTT
TRBD1	TRBV6-5	TRBJ2-7	NA	CASSYRSGTEYF	TGTGCCAGCAGTTACCGTTCCGGGACAGAATACTTC
TRBD1	TRBV4-2	TRBJ1-1	NA	CASSPWGTVGTEAFF	TGTGCCAGCAGCCCTTGGGGGACAGTGGGCACTGAAGCTTTCTTT
NA	TRBV7-2	TRBJ2-6	once	CAGNGGMSSGANVLTF	TGTGCCGGGAACGGGGGAATGAGCTCTGGGGCCAACGTCCTGACTTTC
TRBD2	TRBV9	TRBJ2-7	NA	CASSVEPGGPYEQYF	TGTGCCAGCAGCGTAGAGCCGGGAGGGCCCTACGAGCAGTACTTC
NA	TRBV7-8	TRBJ1-1	NA	CASSYDSEAFF	TGTGCCAGCAGCTACGACAGCGAAGCTTTCTTT
NA	TRBV6-5	TRBJ2-7	NA	CASTPGTRSYEQYF	TGTGCCAGCACCCCCGGGACAAGGTCCTACGAGCAGTACTTC
TRBD1	TRBV14	TRBJ1-5	NA	CARETGEAQPQHF	TGTGCCAGGGAGACAGGGGAAGCTCAGCCCCAGCATTTT
NA	TRBV14	TRBJ1-6	NA	CASSQDWSSPLHF	TGTGCCAGCAGCCAAGACTGGAGTTCACCCCTCCACTTT
NA	TRBV15	TRBJ1-6	NA	CATSRTGTNSPLHF	TGTGCCACCAGCAGAACAGGGACCAATTCACCCCTCCACTTT
TRBD1	TRBV4-3	TRBJ1-2	NA	CASSHVTTGAHDGYTF	TGCGCCAGCAGCCACGTCACGACAGGGGCCCACGATGGCTACACCTTC
NA	TRBV6-5	TRBJ2-7	once	CASQGNSYEQYF	TGTGCCTCTCAGGGCAATTCCTACGAGCAGTACTTC
TRBD1	TRBV18	TRBJ2-7	NA	CASSLQGANEQYF	TGTGCCAGCTCACTTCAGGGGGCCAACGAGCAGTACTTC
NA	TRBV14	TRBJ1-4	NA	CASSRVSTNEKLFF	TGTGCCAGCAGCCGAGTCTCTACTAATGAAAAACTGTTTTTT
NA	TRBV6-5	TRBJ1-2	NA	CASRGQGWYGYTF	TGTGCCAGCAGGGGCCAGGGATGGTATGGCTACACCTTC
TRBD1	TRBV9	TRBJ1-6	NA	CASSQRTGDSPLHF	TGTGCCAGCAGCCAAAGGACAGGGGATTCACCCCTCCACTTT
NA	TRBV2	TRBJ1-5	NA	CASSSVNNQPQHF	TGTGCCAGCAGTTCGGTGAACAATCAGCCCCAGCATTTT
TRBD1	TRBV18	TRBJ1-1	NA	CASSPPGQGPKAFF	TGTGCCAGCTCACCTCCGGGACAGGGGCCAAAAGCTTTCTTT
NA	TRBV7-2	TRBJ1-4	NA	CASSLAPGLRGKLFF	TGTGCCAGCAGCTTAGCGCCGGGACTTAGGGGTAAACTGTTTTTT
NA	TRBV7-3	TRBJ2-7	NA	CASPSGASSYEQYF	TGTGCCAGCCCTTCCGGAGCATCCTCCTACGAGCAGTACTTC
TRBD2	TRBV9	TRBJ2-3	NA	CASSAGTSLTQYF	TGTGCCAGCAGCGCCGGGACTAGTCTTACGCAGTATTTT
TRBD1	TRBV4-3	TRBJ2-7	NA	CASSTGTGAYEQYF	TGCGCCAGCAGCACCGGGACAGGGGCCTACGAGCAGTACTTC
TRBD1	TRBV11-1	TRBJ1-2	NA	CASSPFSTGEGYYGYTF	TGTGCCAGCAGCCCATTCTCGACAGGGGAGGGATACTATGGCTACACCTTC
NA	TRBV7-9	TRBJ1-2	NA	CASSSRGGDRLNYGYTF	TGTGCCAGCAGCTCTAGGGGGGGTGACAGACTTAACTATGGCTACACCTTC
NA	TRBV6-1	TRBJ2-1	NA	CATYLRRELWQFF	TGTGCCACCTACCTCCGCAGGGAACTTTGGCAGTTCTTC
TRBD1	TRBV4-1	TRBJ2-1	NA	CASTLGQGAYNEQFF	TGCGCCAGTACTTTGGGACAGGGGGCCTACAATGAGCAGTTCTTC
NA	TRBV7-3	TRBJ2-2	NA	CASSSGGELFF	TGTGCCAGCAGCTCAGGGGGGGAGCTGTTTTTT
NA	TRBV6-5	TRBJ2-7	NA	CASSFGHRYEQYF	TGTGCCAGCAGTTTTGGACACCGCTACGAGCAGTACTTC
NA	TRBV7-7	TRBJ2-7	NA	CASSRTDSSLEQYF	TGTGCTAGCAGCCGGACAGACTCTTCATTGGAGCAGTACTTC
NA	TRBV9	TRBJ1-3	NA	CASSAGASSGNTIYF	TGTGCCAGCAGCGCAGGGGCCAGCTCTGGAAACACCATATATTTT
TRBD1	TRBV7-8	TRBJ2-2	NA	CASSLAGTATGELFF	TGTGCCAGCAGCTTAGCGGGGACAGCAACCGGGGAGCTGTTTTTT
TRBD1	TRBV4-3	TRBJ1-5	NA	CASSQDLGGSNQPQHF	TGCGCCAGCAGCCAAGATTTAGGGGGCAGCAATCAGCCCCAGCATTTT
NA	TRBV11-2	TRBJ2-5	NA	CASSLGAGIQETQYF	TGTGCCAGCAGCTTAGGTGCGGGGATTCAAGAGACCCAGTACTTC
NA	TRBV9	TRBJ2-7	NA	CASSVASGTSSYEQYF	TGTGCCAGCAGCGTAGCCTCCGGGACATCGTCCTACGAGCAGTACTTC
TRBD1	TRBV6-5	TRBJ2-7	NA	CASSPSQGKFYEQYF	TGTGCCAGCAGTCCCTCACAGGGGAAATTCTACGAGCAGTACTTC
TRBD2	TRBV28	TRBJ2-1	NA	CASTPGGYEQFF	TGTGCCAGCACCCCGGGGGGATATGAGCAGTTCTTC
NA	TRBV11-3	TRBJ2-5	NA	CASSSKYQETQYF	TGTGCCAGCAGCTCTAAGTACCAAGAGACCCAGTACTTC
NA	TRBV5-4	TRBJ1-2	NA	CASTSPRGGGRGNYGYTF	TGTGCCAGCACCTCACCCCGAGGGGGGGGAAGGGGTAACTATGGCTACACCTTC
NA	TRBV19	TRBJ2-7	NA	CASSPRAATYEQYF	TGTGCCAGTAGTCCCAGGGCGGCCACCTACGAGCAGTACTTC